This T cell receptor beta chain was found in a study of Ad26.COV2.S vaccination and SARS-CoV-2 variants. On the study more broadly: Into the muscle, Ad26.COV2.S was dosed once or twice, 56 days apart.

Measured with immunoSEQ multiplex PCR; TCRdb has only the in-frame clones, and not every one. The profile shows about 480,000 clones, 87% of them singletons. The treatment: around 19 received Ad26.COV2.S at low or high dose, single or two shots; 5 received placebo; per-sample allocation not given. Specimen acquisition occurred on day 63 following the initial vaccine or placebo injection. The CDR3 is made up of 15 amino acids. Trimming took 6 bases from V and 5 from J; bases not matched to a gene: 5. From germline, CDR1 is KGHSH and CDR2 LQKENI. In regard to this clone: Its antigen is as yet unknown.

Study-wide results and limits: Placebo recipients trailed vaccine recipients in spike-specific TCR breadth.

This receptor was identified in a person aged 18-60 years who received the Ad26.COV2.S COVID-19 vaccine or a placebo. J is TRBJ2-5 and V is TRBV18; 14 bases are a match to TRBD2. The material was peripheral blood, obtained in a trial of Ad26.COV2.S vaccine versus placebo. CDR3 in DNA: TGTGCCAGCTCCGTGACTAGCGGGAGGGCGGAGACCCAGTACTTC. This sequence encodes CASSVTSGRAETQYF.